What follows describes a single T cell receptor beta chain. This entry comes from a study of blood T cell repertoires in COVID-19. Study background: Spain, Italy and the United States supplied samples that represented acute and convalescent COVID-19.

Germline V gene lookup returns CDR1 SNHLY and CDR2 FYNNEI. The CDR3 length is 14 residues. The V gene lost 8 bases and the J gene lost 2 bases, with 13 bases spanning the gap. Original processing notes: Reference gene primers were amplified, and this amplification served to estimate nucleated cell counts. Repertoires were generated with immunoSEQ multiplex PCR, while TCRdb's copy carries only in-frame clones and drops some. The DNA gave D and trimming, while V, J and clone size come from that table. There are roughly 250,000 clones in the sample; 80% to 90% occur only once, and about 0.8% lies in the top ten.

This sequence originates from a man under 40 with acute or convalescent COVID-19. This sequence joins TRBV2 and TRBJ1-5; D possibly corresponds to TRBD1 (5 bases). Sequences were obtained from peripheral blood. In DNA, the CDR3 is TGTGCCAGCCAAAGACAGTCCCGCAATCAGCCCCAGCATTTT. Its translation is CASQRQSRNQPQHF.